One and the same sample provided the 32 T cell receptor beta chains below, sequenced in a study of graft-versus-host responses after intestinal transplantation. Method: immunoSEQ multiplex PCR; TCRdb's copy keeps in-frame clones and lacks some. The table records approximately 12,000 clones, around 80% of them present only once. The sequences come from PBMCs, collected approximately 130 days after transplant. These receptors were obtained from a human patient who received an intestinal transplant, so some T cells may come from the graft donor.

The chain employs TRBV13 and TRBJ2-7; D not resolved. Trimming stripped 4 bases from V and 5 bases from J, with 15 bases between. The germline V gene encodes CDR1 PRHDT and CDR2 FYEKMQ (reference sequence). The CDR3 is made up of 14 amino acids. DNA of the CDR3: TGTGCCAGCAGCTCCTGGGGTTTAAAAGACGAGCAGTACTTC. It specifies CASSSWGLKDEQYF.

The chain is built from TRBV6-1 and TRBJ2-2; tentatively, D is TRBD1 (6 bases). The length of the CDR3 is 14 residues. In germline, CDR1 is MNHNS, CDR2 SASEGT. The ends were cut back, 5 bases at V and 7 bases at J, with 14 bases in the middle. The CDR3 sequence is CASSLQGANGELFF. The CDR3 DNA reads TGTGCCAGCAGTCTACAGGGAGCAAACGGGGAGCTGTTTTTT.

This chain links TRBV14 with TRBJ2-1; the match to TRBD2 covers 11 bases. The CDR3 covers 16 residues. Germline V lookup: CDR1 SGHDN, CDR2 FVKESK. With V trimmed by 4 bases and J by 3 bases, 5 bases remained unmatched. DNA for the CDR3: TGTGCCAGCAGCCGAGGGGGGACTAGCGGCTACAATGAGCAGTTCTTC. As protein: CASSRGGTSGYNEQFF. Combining the CDR3 with reference TRBV14 and TRBJ2-1 gives the whole variable domain EAGVTQFPSHSVIEKGQTVTLRCDPISGHDNLYWYRRVMGKEIKFLLHFVKESKQDESGMPNNRFLAERTGGTYSTLKVQPAELEDSGVYFCASSRGGTSGYNEQFFGPGTRLTVL.

The chain couples TRBV5-1 to TRBJ2-3; D is unresolved. Germline V gene sequence: CDR1 SGHRS, CDR2 YFSETQ. Deletions cut 5 bases from V and 2 bases from J, with 9 bases between. The CDR3 extends over 13 amino acids. CDR3 region: CASRPHTTDTQYF. The DNA for the CDR3 is TGCGCCAGCAGACCTCACACCACAGATACGCAGTATTTT.

The chain joins TRBV14 to TRBJ2-7; D uncertain. CDR1 and CDR2 from the germline V gene are SGHDN and FVKESK. The V end was cut by 1 base, the J end by 7 bases, with 11 bases between. CDR3 length: 13 amino acids. DNA for the CDR3: TGTGCCAGCAGCCAAGCGCCCCGAGTTGAGCAGTACTTC. It codes for CASSQAPRVEQYF.

V usage is TRBV29-1 and J usage is TRBJ2-7; D gene ambiguous. The CDR3 loop spans 8 amino acids. V dropped 0 bases and J dropped 9 bases, with 0 bases sitting between them. Germline V lookup: CDR1 SQVTM, CDR2 ANQGSEA. DNA of the CDR3: TGCAGCGTTGAAGAGCAGTACTTC. It codes for CSVEEQYF.

The chain employs TRBV6-4 and TRBJ2-1, with 11 positions matching TRBD2. Germline trimming cut 5 bases from V and 7 bases from J; bases unmatched to any gene: 4. CDR1 is MRHNA, CDR2 SNTAGT, per germline. This CDR3 spans 14 amino acids. For the CDR3, the DNA is TGTGCCAGCAGTAGCGGGACTAGCGGAAATGAGCAGTTCTTC. Amino acid sequence: CASSSGTSGNEQFF.

The rearrangement links TRBV5-1 to TRBJ1-1, with D unresolved. The CDR3 spans 16 residues. From germline, CDR1 is SGHRS and CDR2 YFSETQ. Deletions cut 0 bases from V and 0 bases from J, with 12 bases between. CDR3 coding DNA: TGCGCCAGCAGCTTGGGTTCTGGCGGAATGAACACTGAAGCTTTCTTT. Translating gives CASSLGSGGMNTEAFF.

CDR3 bases: TGTGCCAGCAGCTCTGGACTAGCGGGAATTAATGAGCAGTTCTTC. Protein product: CASSSGLAGINEQFF. J is TRBJ2-1 and V is TRBV5-8; 12 nucleotides line up with TRBD2. The V gene's germline CDR1 is SGHTS and CDR2 YDEGEE. Unmatched junction bases numbered 5, after V lost 3 bases and J lost 7 bases. The CDR3 is made up of 15 amino acids. Using reference TRBV5-8 and TRBJ2-1 for the parts outside the CDR3, the full variable domain is EAGVTQSPTHLIKTRGQQATLRCSPISGHTSVYWYQQALGLGLQFLLWYDEGEERNRGNFPPRFSGRQFPNYSSELNVNALELEDSALYLCASSSGLAGINEQFFGPGTRLTVL.

This clone was seen just once. The chain is built from TRBV28 and TRBJ2-3; 10 nucleotides align to TRBD2. Trimming removed 3 bases from V and 9 bases from J; junction bases left unmatched: 18. This CDR3 contains 18 residues. CDR1 is MDHEN, CDR2 SYDVKM, per germline. The CDR3 DNA is TGTGCCAGCAGTTTGCCTAGCGGGAGTTTCAGATCTGGATGGACGCAGTATTTT. Protein sequence: CASSLPSGSFRSGWTQYF.

The rearrangement links TRBV6-5 to TRBJ2-7; 12 bases agree with TRBD2. The CDR3 spans 15 residues. CDR1 and CDR2 from the germline V gene are MNHEY and SVGAGI. Trimming took 6 bases from V and 3 from J; bases not matched to a gene: 6. CDR3 in amino acids: CASRTASGRGYEQYF. The CDR3 region has the DNA TGTGCCAGCAGGACGGCTAGCGGGAGGGGCTACGAGCAGTACTTC.

This sequence joins TRBV19 and TRBJ2-7, with a tentative D call TRBD1 (7 bases). This CDR3 spans 16 amino acids. The germline CDR1 and CDR2 sequences are LNHDA and SQIVND (reference sequence). V lost 4 bases to trimming and J lost 5 bases, with 21 bases between them. CDR3 loop: CASSTGTSTGSNEQYF. The CDR3 bases are TGTGCCAGTAGTACCGGGACTTCGACAGGGAGCAACGAGCAGTACTTC.

The chain joins TRBV4-1 to TRBJ2-5, with D perhaps TRBD2 (5 bases). V lost 3 bases and J 4 bases, leaving 12 bases between the germline ends. The CDR3 is made up of 14 amino acids. In germline, CDR1 is MGHRA, CDR2 YSYEKL. The CDR3 DNA reads TGCGCCAGCAGCCACCCGACCGGACTAGAGACCCAGTACTTC. This sequence encodes CASSHPTGLETQYF.

The chain employs TRBV11-2 and TRBJ2-7, with no clear D. Trimming left V 3 bases short and J 6 bases short, with 9 bases between. The germline gives CDR1 SGHAT, CDR2 FQNNGV. This CDR3 contains 12 residues. CDR3 DNA sequence: TGTGCCAGCAGCTTCCCGCAGGCCGAGCAGTACTTC. Its protein product is CASSFPQAEQYF.

Comments on this clone: Other nucleotide sequences in the sample specify the same CDR3. The rearrangement links TRBV6-1 to TRBJ1-1; TRBD1 agrees at 10 bases. Germline V gene lookup returns CDR1 MNHNS and CDR2 SASEGT. The CDR3 covers 15 residues. Trimming cost V 0 bases and J 4 bases; bases outside gene matches: 2. The CDR3 loop reads CASSEATGGATEAFF. The CDR3 DNA sequence: TGTGCCAGCAGTGAAGCGACAGGGGGCGCCACTGAAGCTTTCTTT.

J is TRBJ1-5 and V is TRBV18; D is possibly TRBD1 (5 bases). Germline assignment: CDR1 KGHSH and CDR2 LQKENI. Trimming took off 4 bases at V and 4 bases at J, with 17 bases between the two ends. The CDR3 sequence is 16 residues long. The CDR3 is CASSRLGWGGNQPQHF. Here the CDR3 DNA reads TGTGCCAGCTCACGATTGGGTTGGGGGGGAAATCAGCCCCAGCATTTT. Full variable domain (remainder filled in from reference TRBV18 and TRBJ1-5): NAGVMQNPRHLVRRRGQEARLRCSPMKGHSHVYWYRQLPEEGLKFMVYLQKENIIDESGMPKERFSAEFPKEGPSILRIQQVVRGDSAAYFCASSRLGWGGNQPQHFGDGTRLSIL.

The chain employs TRBV5-1 and TRBJ2-5; 13 nucleotides line up with TRBD2. This CDR3 contains 15 residues. The V segment lost 4 bases and the J segment 5 bases; nucleotides outside the gene matches: 5. Germline CDR1 reads SGHRS; CDR2 reads YFSETQ. The chain's CDR3 is CASSLGLAGRETQYF. The DNA for the CDR3 is TGCGCCAGCAGCCTGGGACTAGCGGGAAGGGAGACCCAGTACTTC.

V and J are TRBV5-1 and TRBJ2-1; 7 nucleotides match TRBD2. This CDR3 contains 15 residues. Looked up from germline, CDR1 is SGHRS and CDR2 is YFSETQ. V dropped 1 base and J dropped 7; count of bases not matched to a gene: 8. This CDR3 is CASSLTGGGGNEQFF. CDR3 nucleotide sequence: TGCGCCAGCAGCTTGACGGGCGGGGGAGGGAATGAGCAGTTCTTC.

The chain recombines TRBV5-1 with TRBJ2-7, with 8 bases fitting TRBD2. V lost 4 bases to trimming and J lost 5 bases; unmatched junction nucleotides: 14. The CDR3 sequence is 16 residues long. Germline CDR1 and CDR2: SGHRS and YFSETQ. The DNA of the CDR3 is TGCGCCAGCAGCGGATCATACTCCGGGACTAGGAACGAGCAGTACTTC. Protein: CASSGSYSGTRNEQYF. Full variable domain (rest looked up from reference TRBV5-1 and TRBJ2-7): KAGVTQTPRYLIKTRGQQVTLSCSPISGHRSVSWYQQTPGQGLQFLFEYFSETQRNKGNFPGRFSGRQFSNSRSEMNVSTLELGDSALYLCASSGSYSGTRNEQYFGPGTRLTVT.

The table lists this clone with a few counts. The chain recombines TRBV5-6 with TRBJ1-2, with D uncertain. Trimming pared 0 bases from V and 1 base from J, leaving 7 bases between. There are 14 residues in the CDR3. The germline gives CDR1 SGHDT, CDR2 YYEEEE. CDR3 in DNA: TGTGCCAGCAGCTTGGCTCGACTTAACTATGGCTACACCTTC. Translating gives CASSLARLNYGYTF.

This clone has a handful of counts. The chain has TRBV6-4 and TRBJ2-3; 8 bases fit TRBD2. J was trimmed by 0 bases and V by 5 bases; bases with no gene match: 4. This CDR3 spans 15 amino acids. Germline lookup yields CDR1 MRHNA and CDR2 SNTAGT. This chain's CDR3 is CASSISSGSTDTQYF. The CDR3 nucleotides read TGTGCCAGCAGTATCTCTAGCGGGAGCACAGATACGCAGTATTTT.

As to this clone: A far more abundant clone sits one base away, making this likely a read error. This chain joins TRBV27 and TRBJ2-7, with D tentatively TRBD2 (6 bases). The CDR3 has 15 residues. Deletions cut 2 bases from V and 7 bases from J, with 18 bases between. CDR1 and CDR2 from the germline V gene are MNHEY and SMNVEV (reference sequence). The CDR3 sequence: CASSLIGSGWNEQYF. The CDR3 DNA reads TGTGCCAGCAGTTTAATCGGGAGCGGTTGGAATGAGCAGTACTTC.

This chain connects TRBV12-5 to TRBJ2-7, with D unresolved. The CDR3 covers 11 residues. From germline, CDR1 is LGHNT and CDR2 FRNRAP. The V end was cut by 5 bases, the J end by 4 bases, with 6 bases between. CDR3 residues: CASGTFYEQYF. As DNA, the CDR3 is TGTGCTAGTGGTACTTTTTACGAGCAGTACTTC.

CDR3 residues: CASSLNRNQPQHF. The CDR3 DNA reads TGTGCCAGCAGCTTGAATCGGAATCAGCCCCAGCATTTT. This chain uses TRBV5-5 with TRBJ1-5; D remains unclear. The CDR3 has 13 amino acids. The V gene's germline CDR1 is SGHKS and CDR2 YYEKEE (reference sequence). V lost 1 base and J lost 4, with 6 bases in between.

The count of this clone is one. V is TRBV12-5 and J is TRBJ2-3, with D perhaps matching TRBD1 (6 bases). The germline V gene has CDR1 LGHNT and CDR2 FRNRAP. This CDR3 spans 11 amino acids. The V and J ends lost 6 bases and 6 bases respectively, with 7 bases between them. CDR3 loop: CASGRGDTQYF. The DNA of the CDR3 is TGTGCTAGTGGAAGGGGGGATACGCAGTATTTT.

The rearrangement links TRBV6-5 to TRBJ2-1; tentative D call: TRBD2 (5 bases). The CDR3 loop spans 16 amino acids. From germline, CDR1 is MNHEY and CDR2 SVGAGI. Between the trimmed V and J ends, which lost 1 base and 1 base, there was a span of 11 bases. CDR3 nucleotides: TGTGCCAGCAGTTACTTTGTCCGGGGATCCTACAATGAGCAGTTCTTC. Its translation: CASSYFVRGSYNEQFF.

The rearrangement uses TRBV7-8 and TRBJ1-1, with D maybe TRBD1 (5 bases). CDR1 and CDR2 (germline): SGHVS, FQNEAQ. The CDR3 is 16 amino acids. V lost 3 bases and J 5 bases, leaving 19 bases between the germline ends. The CDR3: CASSFRLTNGGTEAFF. The CDR3, as DNA: TGTGCCAGCAGCTTCAGGCTCACGAATGGGGGAACTGAAGCTTTCTTT.

V gene TRBV7-9 combines with J gene TRBJ2-1; 11 positions agree with TRBD1. The V gene end was trimmed by 6 bases and the J gene end by 2 bases; junction bases not matched to a gene: 6. The CDR3 is made up of 16 amino acids. From germline, CDR1 is SEHNR and CDR2 FQNEAQ (reference sequence). CDR3 residues: CASSPGTGGTYNEQFF. CDR3 coding DNA: TGTGCCAGCAGTCCCGGGACAGGGGGTACCTACAATGAGCAGTTCTTC. Supplemented by reference TRBV7-9 and TRBJ2-1, the full variable domain reads DTGVSQNPRHKITKRGQNVTFRCDPISEHNRLYWYRQTLGQGPEFLTYFQNEAQLEKSRLLSDRFSAERPKGSFSTLEIQRTEQGDSAMYLCASSPGTGGTYNEQFFGPGTRLTVL.

This sequence joins TRBV29-1 and TRBJ2-1, with D unresolved. Germline values: CDR1 SQVTM, CDR2 ANQGSEA. The CDR3 covers 15 residues. Trimming took off 2 bases at V and 0 bases at J, with 11 bases between the two ends. CDR3 DNA: TGCAGCGTTGAACCCGGGCCCCGCTCCTACAATGAGCAGTTCTTC. Translated, it gives CSVEPGPRSYNEQFF.

The genes are TRBV9 and TRBJ2-2; TRBD2 aligns across 7 bases. The junction had 13 bases not matched to a gene; V was cut back by 4 bases and J by 7 bases. Looked up from germline, CDR1 is SGDLS and CDR2 is YYNGEE. The CDR3 runs 16 residues. The CDR3 reads CASSPGGGRRIGELFF. CDR3 DNA sequence: TGTGCCAGCAGCCCAGGTGGCGGGAGAAGGATCGGGGAGCTGTTTTTT. Complete variable domain (other parts from reference TRBV9 and TRBJ2-2): DSGVTQTPKHLITATGQRVTLRCSPRSGDLSVYWYQQSLDQGLQFLIQYYNGEERAKGNILERFSAQQFPDLHSELNLSSLELGDSALYFCASSPGGGRRIGELFFGEGSRLTVL.

The chain recombines TRBV6-6 with TRBJ1-2; TRBD1 agrees at 7 bases. Germline CDR1 and CDR2: MNHNY and SVGAGI (reference sequence). The CDR3 length is 13 residues. V shed 3 bases, J shed 6 bases, and the junction held 4 bases outside the gene matches. In nucleotides, the CDR3 is TGTGCCAGCAGTTATTCACAGGGGAATGGCTACACCTTC. It encodes CASSYSQGNGYTF.

The V gene is TRBV2, the J gene TRBJ2-1, with 8 bases fitting TRBD2. Germline CDR1 and CDR2: SNHLY and FYNNEI. V lost 4 bases to trimming and J lost 2 bases; unmatched junction nucleotides: 7. This CDR3 has 16 amino acids. CDR3 coding DNA: TGTGCCAGCAGTGGGGGACTAGGCGGGCCCTACAATGAGCAGTTCTTC. Protein: CASSGGLGGPYNEQFF.